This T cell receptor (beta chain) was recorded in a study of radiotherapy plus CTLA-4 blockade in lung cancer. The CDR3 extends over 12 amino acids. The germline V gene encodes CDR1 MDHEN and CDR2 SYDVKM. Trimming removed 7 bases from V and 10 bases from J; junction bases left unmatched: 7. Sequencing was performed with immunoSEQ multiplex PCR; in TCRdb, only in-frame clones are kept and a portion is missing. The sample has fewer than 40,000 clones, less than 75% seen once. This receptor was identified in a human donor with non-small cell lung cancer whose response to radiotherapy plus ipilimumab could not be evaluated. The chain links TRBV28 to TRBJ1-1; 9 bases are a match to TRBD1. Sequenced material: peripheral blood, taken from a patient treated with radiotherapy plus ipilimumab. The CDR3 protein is CASNPQGARAFF. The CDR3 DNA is TGTGCCAGCAACCCACAGGGGGCGCGAGCTTTCTTT.